This entry describes one T cell receptor (beta chain). No cognate antigen has been identified for it. Nothing much larger sits one base from this clone, and base qualities are not available. Library creation used the immunoSEQ multiplex PCR assay. The immuneACCESS repertoire file appears here via TCRdb, limited to in-frame rearrangements. These files lack a portion of the clones; in checked studies, under half of the deficit traces to unresolved V genes, and the cause of the others is not known. The sample contains some 760,000 clones, 80% to 90% of them found a single time. Of the sample, about 0.011% is held by the ten largest clones. CDR1 and CDR2 (SGHRS, YFSETQ) derive from the germline V gene. The junction shows trimming of 0 bases on V and 4 bases on J, and the gene matches do not reach 2 bases of it. From cysteine to phenylalanine, the CDR3 is 14 amino acids long. Only the CDR3 DNA stays, 42 bases, in frame from base 1.

This specimen belongs to a study of shared T cell receptors in the human thymus (dated by TCRdb to the early 2020s). A note on the overall study: The study investigated the way shared, self-reactive T-cell receptor alpha chains are produced in the human thymus.

Separately, the same data were catalogued under a study of human thymus T cells. The second study, in turn, reports: In Finland, the donors were immunologically healthy infants who were having open corrective cardiac surgery for congenital heart defects. Thymus tissue was collected as surgical resects that were removed during corrective cardiac surgery. V and J gene segment usage appeared biased in both thymic and peripheral blood repertoires. The related research found that thymic TCR repertoires overlapped highly between unrelated individuals. The study used under 10 infant thymus samples plus four related peripheral blood samples to characterize TCR alpha and beta repertoires. Donor ages ranged from roughly 6 to 250 days, and the cohort comprised 5 to 7 male and a couple of female infants. Thymocytes were mechanically released from the tissue and were stored as pellets of 10-30 million cells at -70 degrees C. A QIAsymphony instrument was used to extract genomic DNA from the frozen cell pellets. Using the immunoSEQ multiplex PCR assay, the TCRB and TCRAD loci were amplified from a standardized quantity of quality-controlled genomic DNA. The V(D)J region was spanned by amplicons of a length sufficient to cover the CDR3 and to identify V and J genes. Amplicon sequencing was performed on an Illumina platform through the commercial immunoSEQ service. Primer bias and sequencing errors were corrected as previously described, and TCRAD and TCRB were defined on the basis of the IMGT database. immunoSEQ Analyzer 3.0 and VDJTools were used for repertoire analysis, which covered basic statistics, V/J segment usage, diversity estimates, rarefaction and pairwise overlap. Diversity was estimated using the Chao1, ChaoE, Efron-Thisted, Shannon and inverse Simpson indices, and was also estimated on datasets down-sampled to the size of the smallest sample. Repertoire overlap was assessed by strict matching of CDR3 nucleotide sequence, V gene and J gene, and clustering was done by Jaccard-based multidimensional scaling. On average, about 730,000 unique TCRB clonotypes were obtained from thymus samples, compared with approximately 84,000 from blood samples.

The receptor comes from a girl under three years old with a congenital heart defect. Donor details come from another sample of the same person, matched by shared clones. Sequences were obtained from thymocytes. The rearranged segments are TRBV5-1 and TRBJ2-5, and TRBD2 matches 8 of the central bases. The DNA sequence is TGCGCCAGCAGCTTGGAGGGACTAGGAGAGACCCAGTACTTC. This sequence encodes CASSLEGLGETQYF.